The clone carrying this TCR beta chain has only a few counts. These data are taken from a study of PD-L1 blockade in urothelial cancer. Across the whole study: Chemotherapy regimens numbering 0 to 3 had been given to patients.

This CDR3 comprises 14 residues. Germline CDR1 SGHAT, CDR2 FQNNGV. V was pared by 3 bases and J by 5 bases, with 4 bases of the junction left unmatched. TCRdb's copy holds only in-frame clones and misses some; the assay was immunoSEQ multiplex PCR. The sample yields around 66,000 clones, around nine tenths seen once. Documented time point: peripheral blood 6 weeks after treatment start. Pretreatment and on-treatment blood mononuclear cell samples were taken, totaling between 1 and 8 time points per patient. The origin of this receptor is a man in his 60s with urothelial cancer. The V and J genes are TRBV11-2 and TRBJ1-1, with 9 nucleotides matching TRBD1. Sequenced material: PBMCs, taken around atezolizumab (anti-PD-L1) treatment. The CDR3 DNA reads as TGTGCCAGCAGCTTTCGACAGGGGGGAACTGAAGCTTTCTTT. It yields the protein CASSFRQGGTEAFF.